The 30 T cell receptor beta chains given below trace back to one sample, sequenced in a study of T cells in Graves' hyperthyroidism and ophthalmopathy (dated by TCRdb to about 2019). Receptor libraries were prepared by multiplex PCR. The sequencer was an Illumina HiSeq 2000. TCR beta CDR3 regions were amplified from RNA transcripts. For the first round of RT-PCR on the TCR CDR3, the HTBI primer set was used together with the Qiagen OneStep RT-PCR kit. Starting from the raw public reads, TCRdb applied fastp trimming at Q25, assembled clones with MiXCR and retained in-frame beta chains. Rows with a matching CDR3 protein are joined into one entry that keeps the most common DNA and genes. The sample has roughly 660,000 distinct CDR3 sequences on record, approximately 15% of them singletons. The ten largest clonotypes hold roughly a sixth of the sample. Sequenced material: blood. These receptors originate from a man aged 50 to 60 with Graves' hyperthyroidism.

This clonotype was picked up one time. The gene calls are TRBV29-1 and TRBJ2-1; 10 nucleotides match TRBD2. This CDR3 contains 16 residues. Germline V gene data show CDR1 as SQVTM and CDR2 as ANQGSEA. Germline trimming cut 6 bases from V and 6 bases from J; bases unmatched to any gene: 14. CDR3 bases: TGCAGCGTCGATCGCCCCGGGACTAGCGCGGGCAATGAGCAGTTCTTC. Translating it yields CSVDRPGTSAGNEQFF.

Notes on this clonotype: At one end the junction does not follow the germline gene, possibly because of a read error. This chain links TRBV11-1 with TRBJ2-2; TRBD2 is a possible D gene (5 bases). CDR3 length: 14 amino acids. Germline assignment: CDR1 SGHAT and CDR2 FQDESV (reference sequence). The CDR3 here is CASSLGSNTGELVF. The CDR3 DNA sequence: TGTGCCAGCAGCTTAGGGTCGAACACCGGGGAGCTGGTTTTT.

This clonotype was recorded at least ten times. The rearrangement joins TRBV11-2 to TRBJ2-3; 8 bases are a match to TRBD2. The CDR3 has 13 residues. V shed 5 bases, J shed 3 bases, and the junction held 1 base outside the gene matches. From germline, CDR1 is SGHAT and CDR2 FQNNGV. CDR3 protein: CASSLAGTDTQYF. DNA of the CDR3: TGTGCCAGCAGCCTAGCGGGTACAGATACGCAGTATTTT.

Worth noting for this clonotype: A read error may account for a junction end that differs from germline. This chain links TRBV5-1 with TRBJ2-3; 13 nucleotides match TRBD2. CDR3 length: 18 amino acids. The germline V gene encodes CDR1 SGHRS and CDR2 YFSETQ. The CDR3 region is CANSSELAGGPGTDTQYF. Written as DNA, the CDR3 is TGCGCCAACAGCTCGGAACTAGCGGGAGGGCCGGGCACAGATACGCAGTATTTT.

This clonotype was picked up many times. The chain joins TRBV10-2 to TRBJ1-2, with 9 bases aligning to TRBD1. Germline CDR1 reads WSHSY; CDR2 reads SAAADI. The length of the CDR3 is 14 residues. The V and J ends lost 7 bases and 4 bases, in that order; junction bases with no gene match: 7. CDR3 sequence: CASTGTGLSYGYTF. CDR3 coding DNA: TGCGCCAGCACCGGGACAGGGCTAAGCTATGGCTACACCTTC.

The CDR3 loop is CASSQGGGAFYEQYF. CDR3 bases: TGTGCCAGCAGCCAAGGAGGCGGCGCGTTTTACGAGCAGTACTTC. The chain uses TRBV3-1 and TRBJ2-7; D not certain. CDR3 length equals 15 residues. Trimming stripped 1 base from V and 4 bases from J, with 14 bases between. CDR1 and CDR2 (germline): LGHDT, YNNKEL (reference sequence).

This clonotype was observed at least ten times. The chain carries TRBV24-1 and TRBJ2-1; 8 nucleotides agree with TRBD1. From germline, CDR1 is KGHDR and CDR2 SFDVKD. The ends lost 4 bases at V and 5 bases at J; junction bases unmatched: 9. The CDR3 is 16 amino acids. The CDR3 reads CATSDPGTGDDNEQFF. As DNA, the CDR3 is TGTGCCACCAGTGACCCCGGGACAGGCGACGACAATGAGCAGTTCTTC.

This clonotype was counted between two and nine times. CDR3 coding DNA: TGTGCCAGCAGTTTATCCCTGGGGCCCTACAATGAGCAGTTCTTC. It yields the protein CASSLSLGPYNEQFF. This rearrangement joins TRBV7-6 to TRBJ2-1; D may be TRBD1 (5 bases). CDR1 and CDR2 (germline): SGHVS, FNYEAQ. V lost 6 bases, J lost 2 bases, and 14 bases lay in between. This CDR3 comprises 15 residues.

This clonotype has a count of ten or more. The V and J genes are TRBV2 and TRBJ2-2; no reliable D call. Deletions cut 9 bases from V and 5 bases from J, with 13 bases between. Germline V lookup: CDR1 SNHLY, CDR2 FYNNEI. The CDR3 covers 13 residues. The CDR3 is CASAPPRTGELFF. CDR3 nucleotide sequence: TGTGCCAGTGCCCCCCCCCGGACCGGGGAGCTGTTTTTT.

In its sample, this clonotype was seen many times. The V gene is TRBV10-2, the J gene TRBJ2-7; D might be TRBD2 (5 bases). The CDR3 sequence is 12 residues long. V lost 6 bases, J lost 3 bases, and 9 bases lay in between. Per germline, CDR1 WSHSY and CDR2 SAAADI. The CDR3: CASSEGFYEQYF. The CDR3 DNA reads as TGCGCCAGCAGCGAGGGATTCTACGAGCAGTACTTC.

This clonotype was detected only a few times. A far larger clone is just one base off, so this is likely a read error. The chain has TRBV28 and TRBJ1-1; a possible D gene is TRBD1 (6 bases). The CDR3 contains 13 residues. The germline gives CDR1 MDHEN, CDR2 SYDVKM. CDR3 sequence reads: CAGSLGGRTEAFF. DNA for the CDR3: TGTGCCGGCAGTTTAGGGGGAAGGACTGAAGCTTTCTTT.

This clonotype was recorded many times. The chain recombines TRBV12-3 or TRBV12-4 with TRBJ2-2; D might be TRBD1 or TRBD2, each matching 5 bases. CDR3 size: 13 residues. The germline V and J ends were trimmed by 7 bases and 6 bases, with 12 bases remaining between them. Here the CDR3 DNA reads TGTGCCAGCACCCGGGACGGAGCCGGGGAGCTGTTTTTT. Its translation is CASTRDGAGELFF.

V is TRBV19 and J is TRBJ2-3; 8 nucleotides line up with TRBD2. CDR1 and CDR2 (germline): LNHDA, SQIVND (reference sequence). The V segment lost 7 bases and the J segment 4 bases; nucleotides outside the gene matches: 10. CDR3 size: 15 residues. The CDR3 spells CASTPRAGDADTQYF. The CDR3 DNA follows: TGTGCCAGTACCCCCCGAGCGGGAGACGCAGATACGCAGTATTTT.

V and J are TRBV30 and TRBJ2-7; TRBD1 agrees at 8 bases. In germline, CDR1 is GTSNPN, CDR2 SVGIG (reference sequence). The V gene end was trimmed by 4 bases and the J gene end by 5 bases; junction bases not matched to a gene: 7. The CDR3 spans 13 residues. The CDR3 DNA is TGTGCCTGGAAACGGGACAGGTCCCACGAGCAGTACTTC. Amino acids: CAWKRDRSHEQYF.

This clonotype was detected many times. The V call is TRBV2, the J call TRBJ2-3; TRBD1 agrees at 8 bases. Germline CDR1 and CDR2: SNHLY and FYNNEI. Unmatched junction bases numbered 0, after V lost 6 bases and J lost 1 base. The CDR3 runs 13 residues. The DNA for the CDR3 is TGTGCCAGCAGGGACAGGGGCACAGATACGCAGTATTTT. Translated, it gives CASRDRGTDTQYF.

The chain carries TRBV4-3 and TRBJ1-4; tentatively, D is TRBD1 (5 bases). The length of the CDR3 is 16 residues. V was shortened by 0 bases and J by 4 bases, with 12 bases between the two germline ends. Germline V gene sequence: CDR1 LGHNA, CDR2 YSLEER. The CDR3: CASSQDSGADNEKLFF. The CDR3 region has the DNA TGCGCCAGCAGCCAAGATTCCGGGGCCGATAATGAAAAACTGTTTTTT.

This clonotype was seen at least ten times. This sequence joins TRBV6-1 and TRBJ2-7, with 9 bases fitting TRBD2. V dropped 6 bases and J dropped 1; count of bases not matched to a gene: 13. The CDR3 contains 17 residues. Germline values: CDR1 MNHNS, CDR2 SASEGT. CDR3 nucleotide sequence: TGTGCCAGCAGCCTCTCGTGGGCTAGCGGGAAATCCTACGAGCAGTACTTC. Encoded protein: CASSLSWASGKSYEQYF.

In its sample, this clonotype was seen many times. The chain uses TRBV5-1 and TRBJ1-2; D is unresolved. Germline-derived CDR1 and CDR2 are SGHRS and YFSETQ. Trimming cost V 2 bases and J 2 bases, with 10 bases left between them. The CDR3 is 14 residues long. The CDR3 loop is CASSFGKGNYGYTF. In DNA form, the CDR3 reads TGCGCCAGCAGCTTTGGGAAGGGAAACTATGGCTACACCTTC.

V is TRBV20-1 and J is TRBJ1-5; D might be TRBD1 (6 bases). The V and J ends lost 6 bases and 0 bases respectively, with 15 bases between them. This CDR3 is built from 15 residues. The V gene's germline CDR1 is DFQATT and CDR2 SNEGSKA (reference sequence). CDR3 nucleotide sequence: TGCAGTGCATCACGAGGGGGGGTTAGCAATCAGCCCCAGCATTTT. Translated: CSASRGGVSNQPQHF.

This clonotype was seen repeatedly, ten times or more. The rearrangement links TRBV12-3 or TRBV12-4 to TRBJ2-1, with TRBD2 matching 8 bases. The V gene end was trimmed by 3 bases and the J gene end by 6 bases; junction bases not matched to a gene: 7. This CDR3 has 15 residues. CDR3 amino acids: CASSLRIAGSNEQFF. The CDR3 region has the DNA TGTGCCAGCAGTTTGAGAATAGCGGGATCCAATGAGCAGTTCTTC.

In its sample, this clonotype was seen many times. V is TRBV2 and J is TRBJ1-5; D is perhaps TRBD1 (6 bases). The germline V gene encodes CDR1 SNHLY and CDR2 FYNNEI. V lost 4 bases, J lost 0 bases, and 16 bases lay in between. This CDR3 spans 17 amino acids. The CDR3 reads CASSVEATGNSNQPQHF. The CDR3 DNA reads as TGTGCCAGCAGTGTCGAGGCGACAGGTAATAGCAATCAGCCCCAGCATTTT.

The chain couples TRBV18 to TRBJ2-1; TRBD1 aligns across 7 bases. Unmatched junction bases numbered 4, after V lost 6 bases and J lost 5 bases. Germline CDR1 KGHSH, CDR2 LQKENI. The length of the CDR3 is 13 residues. This CDR3 is CASSRTGDNEQFF. CDR3 nucleotides: TGTGCCAGCTCCCGCACAGGGGACAATGAGCAGTTCTTC.

There are a few counts of this clonotype. The chain links TRBV7-2 to TRBJ2-3; 14 bases are a match to TRBD2. This CDR3 is 18 amino acids long. V lost 2 bases to trimming and J lost 3 bases; unmatched junction nucleotides: 7. The germline gives CDR1 SGHTA, CDR2 FQGNSA. CDR3 sequence reads: CASSLPRTSGRWTDTQYF. CDR3 in DNA: TGTGCCAGCAGCTTACCTCGGACTAGCGGGAGGTGGACAGATACGCAGTATTTT.

The chain couples TRBV28 to TRBJ1-5, with TRBD1 identical over 10 bases. Germline CDR1 is MDHEN and CDR2 is SYDVKM. The CDR3 covers 15 residues. V dropped 6 bases and J dropped 5; count of bases not matched to a gene: 7. CDR3 nucleotide sequence: TGTGCCAGCAGCTCCGGGACAGGGGCGTATCAGCCCCAGCATTTT. Encoded protein: CASSSGTGAYQPQHF.

J is TRBJ2-2 and V is TRBV12-3 or TRBV12-4, with D hard to call. Trimming took off 4 bases at V and 4 bases at J, with 16 bases between the two ends. CDR3 length: 16 amino acids. CDR3 amino acids: CASSSPHGRGTGELFF. The CDR3 bases are TGTGCCAGCAGTTCCCCCCACGGACGAGGCACCGGGGAGCTGTTTTTT.

This clonotype was found a few times. The V and J genes are TRBV30 and TRBJ2-7, with a possible D match to TRBD2 (5 bases). V shed 0 bases and J shed 6 bases, with 15 bases lying between them. Germline lookup yields CDR1 GTSNPN and CDR2 SVGIG (reference sequence). This CDR3 is 14 amino acids long. The CDR3 here is CAWSVGPKRAEQYF. As DNA, the CDR3 is TGTGCCTGGAGTGTAGGACCTAAGAGGGCCGAGCAGTACTTC.

This clonotype was recorded a few times. The DNA of the CDR3 is TGTGCCAGCAGACCCGCAGGGATACAGCCCCAGCATTTT. Translated, it gives CASRPAGIQPQHF. This chain uses TRBV6-1 with TRBJ1-5; a possible D gene is TRBD1 (5 bases). Germline-derived CDR1 and CDR2 are MNHNS and SASEGT. The CDR3 has 13 amino acids. The V end lost 6 bases, the J end lost 7 bases, and 13 bases lay between the germline ends.

This clonotype showed up just a few times. The V gene is TRBV3-1, the J gene TRBJ1-5; 12 bases agree with TRBD1. V lost 6 bases and J lost 6; bases outside the gene matches: 12. From germline, CDR1 is LGHDT and CDR2 YNNKEL (reference sequence). The CDR3 contains 17 residues. CDR3: CASRQSGTGGFGQPQHF. CDR3 DNA: TGTGCCAGCAGGCAATCTGGGACAGGGGGCTTCGGTCAGCCCCAGCATTTT.

This chain connects TRBV28 to TRBJ1-5; 8 nucleotides align to TRBD1. Trimming took 2 bases from V and 7 from J; bases not matched to a gene: 13. Germline V gene sequence: CDR1 MDHEN, CDR2 SYDVKM. The CDR3 runs to 17 residues. CDR3: CASSLHTMRQGFQPQHF. The CDR3 nucleotides are TGTGCCAGCAGTTTACACACGATGAGACAGGGGTTCCAGCCCCAGCATTTT.

There are many counts of this clonotype. The chain uses TRBV2 and TRBJ1-1, with D possibly TRBD1 on 5 matching bases. The CDR3 is 11 residues long. The germline V and J ends were trimmed by 3 bases and 11 bases, with 10 bases remaining between them. CDR1 SNHLY and CDR2 FYNNEI come from the germline V gene. CDR3 nucleotide sequence: TGTGCCAGCAGTGATTGGGGCCTCGCTTTCTTT. This sequence encodes CASSDWGLAFF. Together with reference TRBV2 and TRBJ1-1, the CDR3 gives the full variable domain: EPEVTQTPSHQVTQMGQEVILRCVPISNHLYFYWYRQILGQKVEFLVSFYNNEISEKSEIFDDQFSVERPDGSNFTLKIRSTKLEDSAMYFCASSDWGLAFFGQGTRLTVV.